These T cell receptor beta chains were read from a single sample in a study of cytomegalovirus exposure and HLA in healthy donors. This table comes from immunoSEQ multiplex PCR, and its TCRdb copy is limited to in-frame clones, with some not included. The table has around 150,000 clones, approximately 93% seen once; the top ten hold approximately 0.7%. Material: PBMCs. Receptors were obtained from a man aged 18 to 35 in good health and CMV-seronegative. Both conserved end residues are part of each CDR3. D genes are given only for firm matches. The size of a clone is reported for some rows only, either as once, few or many, or as a class for expanded clones.

J gene	D gene	CDR3 length	V gene	clone size	CDR3 protein	CDR3 DNA
TRBJ2-3	TRBD2	15	TRBV28	few	CAIKRLAGVIDTQYF	TGTGCCATCAAGCGGCTAGCGGGAGTGATAGATACGCAGTATTTT
TRBJ1-4	-	14	TRBV19	-	CASSIHDPREKLFF	TGTGCCAGTAGTATCCACGACCCGCGGGAAAAACTGTTTTTT
TRBJ2-1	-	13	TRBV5-6	-	CASSLSLTGEQFF	TGTGCCAGCAGCTTGTCCCTGACGGGTGAGCAGTTCTTC
TRBJ1-1	TRBD1	17	TRBV5-5	-	CASSPRDRTGGWTEAFF	TGTGCCAGCAGCCCGAGGGACAGGACAGGGGGCTGGACTGAAGCTTTCTTT
TRBJ1-4	-	17	TRBV5-1	-	CASSPDSGRVTNEKLFF	TGCGCCAGCAGCCCGGACTCAGGAAGAGTCACTAATGAAAAACTGTTTTTT
TRBJ1-2	-	14	TRBV7-2	-	CASSLTQGFYGYTF	TGTGCCAGCAGCTTAACCCAGGGATTCTATGGCTACACCTTC
TRBJ1-6	-	17	TRBV5-6	-	CASSAGSSPSYNSPLHF	TGTGCCAGCAGTGCGGGATCCTCTCCCTCCTATAATTCACCCCTCCACTTT
TRBJ2-5	TRBD2	15	TRBV4-1	-	CASSQVGTNKETQYF	TGCGCCAGCAGCCAAGTCGGGACTAATAAAGAGACCCAGTACTTC
TRBJ2-1	TRBD1	15	TRBV7-2	-	CASSPDRVWSRGQFF	TGTGCCAGCAGCCCTGACAGGGTCTGGTCTCGCGGGCAGTTCTTC
TRBJ2-1	TRBD2	11	TRBV20-1	-	CSARGLAGRFF	TGCAGTGCTAGAGGTCTAGCGGGGAGGTTCTTC
TRBJ2-1	TRBD2	15	TRBV5-1	-	CASSISGKNVNEQFF	TGCGCCAGCAGCATTAGCGGGAAAAATGTGAATGAGCAGTTCTTC
TRBJ1-1	TRBD1	15	TRBV4-1	-	CASSHLGQGSTEAFF	TGCGCCAGCAGCCACCTAGGACAGGGGAGTACTGAAGCTTTCTTT
TRBJ2-5	-	11	TRBV18	once	CASSSGETQYF	TGTGCCAGCTCCTCCGGGGAGACCCAGTACTTC
TRBJ2-1	TRBD2	15	TRBV6-4	-	CASSDSSGGADEQFF	TGTGCCAGCAGTGACTCTAGCGGGGGGGCCGATGAGCAGTTCTTC
TRBJ1-4	TRBD1	19	TRBV14	-	CASSRNLDRVSGWREKLFF	TGTGCCAGCAGCCGAAACCTCGACAGGGTCTCCGGTTGGAGGGAAAAACTGTTTTTT
TRBJ1-2	TRBD1	12	TRBV29-1	few	CSGKTGVYGYTF	TGCAGCGGGAAAACAGGGGTCTATGGCTACACCTTC
TRBJ2-5	-	15	TRBV27	-	CASRVVPRVTETQYF	TGTGCCAGCAGGGTTGTCCCCCGGGTAACGGAGACCCAGTACTTC
TRBJ1-5	-	15	TRBV7-9	-	CASSFAGGGNQPQHF	TGTGCCAGCAGCTTCGCTGGGGGGGGCAATCAGCCCCAGCATTTT
TRBJ1-5	-	12	TRBV29-1	once	CSVSDTNQPQHF	TGCAGCGTTTCAGACACCAATCAGCCCCAGCATTTT
TRBJ2-5	TRBD1	15	TRBV6-6	-	CASSRGTGVGETQYF	TGTGCCAGCAGCCGCGGGACAGGGGTCGGGGAGACCCAGTACTTC
TRBJ1-2	-	15	TRBV10-2	-	CASSDNVGGVGGYTF	TGCGCCAGCAGTGATAATGTGGGGGGGGTTGGTGGCTACACCTTC
TRBJ2-1	-	14	TRBV11-3	-	CASSTGSSYNEQFF	TGTGCCAGCAGCACGGGGAGCTCCTACAATGAGCAGTTCTTC
TRBJ2-2	-	16	TRBV11-3	once	CASSLDVGAGTGELFF	TGTGCCAGCAGCTTAGATGTGGGGGCGGGCACCGGGGAGCTGTTTTTT
TRBJ1-5	-	16	TRBV7-2	-	CASSLGAAYSNQPQHF	TGTGCCAGCAGCTTAGGGGCAGCTTATAGCAATCAGCCCCAGCATTTT
TRBJ1-5	-	16	TRBV6-5	-	CASSYRPQGSNQPQHF	TGTGCCAGCAGTTACCGTCCACAGGGTAGCAATCAGCCCCAGCATTTT
TRBJ1-2	TRBD1	13	TRBV9	few	CASSVGTGNGYTF	TGTGCCAGCAGCGTCGGGACAGGGAATGGCTACACCTTC
TRBJ1-4	-	14	TRBV6-5	-	CASKQRATNEKLFF	TGTGCCAGCAAGCAGCGCGCAACTAATGAAAAACTGTTTTTT
TRBJ1-2	TRBD1	14	TRBV9	-	CASSVGQGMGGYTF	TGTGCCAGCAGCGTAGGACAGGGAATGGGAGGCTACACCTTC
TRBJ1-2	-	13	TRBV28	-	CASRTVNLYGYTF	TGTGCCAGCAGGACTGTCAACCTCTATGGCTACACCTTC
TRBJ1-2	-	15	TRBV4-1	-	CASSQVGQGNYGYTF	TGCGCCAGCAGCCAAGTGGGGCAGGGGAACTATGGCTACACCTTC
TRBJ2-7	TRBD1	14	TRBV9	-	CASSVAGTDYEQYF	TGTGCCAGCAGCGTTGCCGGGACAGACTACGAGCAGTACTTC
TRBJ1-3	TRBD1	16	TRBV5-6	-	CASSLGQGASGNTIYF	TGTGCCAGCAGCTTGGGACAGGGGGCTTCTGGAAACACCATATATTTT
TRBJ1-1	-	13	TRBV5-1	-	CASSFSQGTEAFF	TGCGCCAGCAGCTTTTCCCAGGGTACTGAAGCTTTCTTT
TRBJ2-1	-	15	TRBV6-6	-	CASSYSRGRNNEQFF	TGTGCCAGCAGTTACTCTCGAGGGCGGAACAATGAGCAGTTCTTC
TRBJ1-6	-	15	TRBV19	-	CASTQAAGNNSPLHF	TGTGCCAGCACCCAGGCGGCGGGAAATAATTCACCCCTCCACTTT
TRBJ2-4	-	15	TRBV14	-	CASSQESEAKNIQYF	TGTGCCAGCAGCCAAGAAAGCGAGGCCAAAAACATTCAGTACTTC
TRBJ1-2	TRBD1	15	TRBV9	-	CASSVEGQGRGGYTF	TGTGCCAGCAGCGTAGAAGGACAGGGGAGGGGAGGCTACACCTTC
TRBJ2-3	-	15	TRBV7-9	-	CASSSTGISTDTQYF	TGTGCCAGCAGCTCAACAGGGATAAGCACAGATACGCAGTATTTT
TRBJ1-5	TRBD1	16	TRBV6-1	-	CASSEPGTDSNQPQHF	TGTGCCAGCAGTGAACCCGGGACAGATAGCAATCAGCCCCAGCATTTT
TRBJ2-3	TRBD1	16	TRBV10-3	-	CAISATGQGSTDTQYF	TGTGCCATCAGTGCAACGGGACAGGGGAGCACAGATACGCAGTATTTT
TRBJ1-1	-	12	TRBV6-5	-	CASSYSAGEAFF	TGTGCCAGCAGTTACTCCGCGGGTGAAGCTTTCTTT
TRBJ2-5	-	11	TRBV20-1	-	CSANLRETQYF	TGCAGTGCTAACTTACGAGAGACCCAGTACTTC
TRBJ2-7	TRBD1	15	TRBV5-1	-	CASSSAGTGLYEQYF	TGCGCCAGCAGCAGCGCGGGGACAGGGCTGTACGAGCAGTACTTC
TRBJ2-2	TRBD2	16	TRBV10-1	-	CASSEPGLAGAGELFF	TGCGCCAGCAGTGAGCCGGGACTAGCGGGAGCCGGGGAGCTGTTTTTT
TRBJ2-5	-	15	TRBV9	-	CASSVTGDSGETQYF	TGTGCCAGCAGCGTAACTGGGGACTCGGGAGAGACCCAGTACTTC
TRBJ2-3	TRBD2	17	TRBV2	-	CASSDSSGGPVRDTQYF	TGTGCCAGCAGTGACTCTAGCGGGGGCCCCGTTAGAGATACGCAGTATTTT
TRBJ1-5	TRBD1	15	TRBV7-2	once	CASSLGQGSNQPQHF	TGTGCCAGCAGCTTAGGACAGGGCAGCAATCAGCCCCAGCATTTT